The 16 T cell receptor beta chains presented below share a single source sample, sequenced in a study of blood T cell repertoires in COVID-19. TCRdb keeps only in-frame clones here, not all; method: immunoSEQ multiplex PCR. This sample has approximately 150,000 clones; 80% to 90% occur once, and the top ten carry roughly a fifth. Sequencing was carried out using peripheral blood. These receptors all stem from a woman older than 75 with acute or convalescent COVID-19.

The rearrangement joins TRBV3-1 (or the pseudogene TRBV3-2) to TRBJ1-3; D possibly corresponds to TRBD1 (5 bases). V was trimmed by 4 bases and J by 0 bases, leaving 19 bases between them. The CDR3 has 18 residues. The germline V gene has CDR1 LGHDT and CDR2 YNNKEL (reference sequence). The CDR3 loop reads CASSPSGLTQSSGNTIYF. The CDR3 DNA reads TGTGCCAGCAGCCCTTCGGGACTCACCCAGAGCTCTGGAAACACCATATATTTT.

This clone was counted between two and nine times. This sequence joins TRBV10-1 and TRBJ1-1; unclear D gene. V was cut by 6 bases and J by 5 bases, with 16 bases left in between. In germline, CDR1 is WNHNN, CDR2 SYGVQD (reference sequence). This CDR3 has 14 amino acids. The CDR3 sequence: CASRAGSSGTEAFF. CDR3 bases: TGCGCCAGCAGAGCCGGGAGTTCCGGAACTGAAGCTTTCTTT.

In its sample, this clone was seen once. The chain combines TRBV7-9 with TRBJ1-6; 7 bases line up with TRBD1. V trimming: 5 bases; J trimming: 6 bases; junction bases outside the gene matches: 10. The CDR3 totals 16 residues. CDR1 and CDR2 from the germline V gene are SEHNR and FQNEAQ (reference sequence). The CDR3 sequence: CASSAARTGPNSPLHF. In DNA, the CDR3 is TGTGCCAGCAGCGCGGCACGGACAGGTCCTAATTCACCCCTCCACTTT. Looking up the rest from reference TRBV7-9 and TRBJ1-6 gives the full variable domain: DTGVSQNPRHKITKRGQNVTFRCDPISEHNRLYWYRQTLGQGPEFLTYFQNEAQLEKSRLLSDRFSAERPKGSFSTLEIQRTEQGDSAMYLCASSAARTGPNSPLHFGNGTRLTVT.

V usage is TRBV5-8 and J usage is TRBJ2-4; 7 bases are a match to TRBD2. Germline V gene lookup returns CDR1 SGHTS and CDR2 YDEGEE. CDR3 length: 17 residues. The trim removed 4 bases at V and 0 bases at J, leaving 10 bases unmatched. This CDR3 reads CASSVRWGGLAKNIQYF. In nucleotides, the CDR3 is TGTGCCAGCAGCGTACGATGGGGGGGACTAGCCAAAAACATTCAGTACTTC.

This chain links TRBV2 with TRBJ1-2; 8 bases match TRBD1. J gave up 4 bases and V 6 bases, and 10 bases lay outside the gene matches. Germline lookup yields CDR1 SNHLY and CDR2 FYNNEI. This CDR3 comprises 15 residues. Written as DNA, the CDR3 is TGTGCCAGCAGACACGGACAGGGCGTGAGCTATGGCTACACCTTC. Protein product: CASRHGQGVSYGYTF.

CDR3: CASSQEREANTGELFF. The CDR3 region has the DNA TGTGCCAGCAGCCAGGAGCGGGAGGCGAACACCGGGGAGCTGTTTTTT. The chain carries TRBV3-1 (or the pseudogene TRBV3-2) and TRBJ2-2; TRBD2 matches 9 bases. The CDR3 totals 16 residues. Germline CDR1 reads LGHDT; CDR2 reads YNNKEL (reference sequence). The ends lost 3 bases at V and 0 bases at J; junction bases unmatched: 2.

The chain joins TRBV19 to TRBJ2-2; D may be TRBD2 (5 bases). Trimming took off 1 base at V and 6 bases at J, with 9 bases between the two ends. The CDR3 sequence is 14 residues long. Germline V gene lookup returns CDR1 LNHDA and CDR2 SQIVND (reference sequence). CDR3 nucleotides: TGTGCCAGTAGTATAGGAGGGATCGCCGGGGAGCTGTTTTTT. Translation gives CASSIGGIAGELFF.

The V call is TRBV30, the J call TRBJ1-1, with a weak D call TRBD1 (6 bases). Germline CDR1 reads GTSNPN; CDR2 reads SVGIG (reference sequence). V dropped 3 bases and J dropped 3 bases, with 20 bases sitting between them. The CDR3 sequence is 16 residues long. The CDR3 DNA is TGTGCCTGGAGAAAGTCGGCAGGGGCTGGGTACACTGAAGCTTTCTTT. Translated, it gives CAWRKSAGAGYTEAFF.

The V gene is TRBV3-1 (or the pseudogene TRBV3-2), the J gene TRBJ1-6; D is possibly TRBD1 (5 bases). Trimming pared 9 bases from V and 9 bases from J, leaving 15 bases between. Germline CDR1 LGHDT, CDR2 YNNKEL (reference sequence). CDR3 size: 13 residues. In DNA, the CDR3 is TGTGCCAGTCAGGCAGGGCGTGGTTCACCCCTCCACTTT. It specifies CASQAGRGSPLHF.

This clone has a handful of counts. The V and J genes are TRBV30 and TRBJ2-7; 8 bases agree with TRBD1. There are 16 residues in the CDR3. V was pared by 4 bases and J by 3 bases, with 14 bases of the junction left unmatched. Germline V CDR1 and CDR2: GTSNPN, SVGIG (reference sequence). The CDR3 nucleotides read TGTGCCTGGACGGGACAGGCAGCTAACAAAGTCTACGAGCAGTACTTC. Encoded protein: CAWTGQAANKVYEQYF.

The chain has TRBV10-3 and TRBJ2-1, with TRBD1 as a possible D gene (6 bases). Trimming pared 7 bases from V and 7 bases from J, leaving 20 bases between. CDR3 length: 15 amino acids. Germline values: CDR1 ENHRY, CDR2 SYGVKD. In nucleotides, the CDR3 is TGTGCCATCACCGCAGGGGTAGGGTTCCCAAATGAGCAGTTCTTC. Residues: CAITAGVGFPNEQFF.

This sequence joins TRBV11-2 and TRBJ2-1; 8 nucleotides match TRBD2. V lost 5 bases and J lost 8; bases outside the gene matches: 8. CDR3 length: 14 amino acids. Germline V gene lookup returns CDR1 SGHAT and CDR2 FQNNGV. CDR3 residues: CASSPRLALDEQFF. The CDR3 region has the DNA TGTGCCAGCAGCCCACGACTAGCGCTCGATGAGCAGTTCTTC. The complete variable domain, with remaining parts taken from reference TRBV11-2 and TRBJ2-1, reads EAGVAQSPRYKIIEKRQSVAFWCNPISGHATLYWYQQILGQGPKLLIQFQNNGVVDDSQLPKDRFSAERLKGVDSTLKIQPAKLEDSAVYLCASSPRLALDEQFFGPGTRLTVL.

V and J are TRBV6-5 and TRBJ2-1, with D perhaps matching TRBD1 (5 bases). CDR1 and CDR2 (germline): MNHEY, SVGAGI. The CDR3 totals 14 residues. With 9 bases removed from V and 2 bases from J, the gap between germline ends came to 14 bases. CDR3 loop: CASKAQGTYNEQFF. The CDR3 nucleotides read TGTGCCAGTAAGGCCCAGGGTACCTACAATGAGCAGTTCTTC.

This clone was counted ten times or more. The chain has TRBV7-9 and TRBJ2-7; the match to TRBD2 covers 13 bases. After removal of 3 bases from V and 3 bases from J, the junction contained 5 bases not matched to a gene. Germline CDR1 reads SEHNR; CDR2 reads FQNEAQ (reference sequence). This CDR3 is 16 amino acids long. The CDR3 is CASSFQTSGGYYEQYF. In nucleotides, the CDR3 is TGTGCCAGCAGCTTCCAGACTAGCGGGGGGTACTACGAGCAGTACTTC.

The J gene is TRBJ2-5, the V gene TRBV9; D is possibly TRBD1 (6 bases). The CDR3 consists of 14 residues. In germline, CDR1 is SGDLS, CDR2 YYNGEE. Deletions cut 0 bases from V and 5 bases from J, with 11 bases between. The CDR3 bases are TGTGCCAGCAGCGTAGCCAGGGGCGCCGAGACCCAGTACTTC. Its protein is CASSVARGAETQYF.

This rearrangement joins TRBV28 to TRBJ2-3; possibly TRBD2 for D (5 bases). The germline gives CDR1 MDHEN, CDR2 SYDVKM. V was pared by 5 bases and J by 4 bases, with 19 bases between. The CDR3 runs to 16 residues. The DNA of the CDR3 is TGTGCCAGCAGTCGCGCCGTCCTAGCTAACGCAGATACGCAGTATTTT. Protein sequence: CASSRAVLANADTQYF.